A single sample is the source of the 26 T cell receptor beta chains below, sequenced in a study of PD-1 blockade in classical Hodgkin lymphoma. Produced via immunoSEQ multiplex PCR; TCRdb's table is partial and in-frame only. This sample has some 21,000 clones, with about 83% found just once. The time point here: newly diagnosed, previously untreated cHL patient sample. From thawed PBMCs, magnetic negative selection was used to isolate the CD8+ T cells. The sample consisted of CD8+ T cells from blood. All receptors come from a human donor with classical Hodgkin lymphoma.

In DNA form, the CDR3 reads TGTGCCAGTAGTATAGGCCAAGAGACCCAGTACTTC. Its translation: CASSIGQETQYF. The V gene is TRBV19, the J gene TRBJ2-5; unclear D gene. Trimming stripped 1 base from V and 1 base from J, with 1 base between. CDR3 length: 12 amino acids. In germline, CDR1 is LNHDA, CDR2 SQIVND (reference sequence).

V and J are TRBV2 and TRBJ1-1; D is uncertain. The CDR3 has 12 amino acids. Trimming took 3 bases from V and 6 from J, leaving 8 bases between them. Germline V gives CDR1 SNHLY, CDR2 FYNNEI. The CDR3 coding sequence is TGTGCCAGCAGTGAGGGAGGCCCTGAAGCTTTCTTT. Residues: CASSEGGPEAFF. The full variable domain, completed using reference TRBV2 and TRBJ1-1, is EPEVTQTPSHQVTQMGQEVILRCVPISNHLYFYWYRQILGQKVEFLVSFYNNEISEKSEIFDDQFSVERPDGSNFTLKIRSTKLEDSAMYFCASSEGGPEAFFGQGTRLTVV.

This clone appeared a few times. The rearrangement joins TRBV10-3 to TRBJ1-1, with D perhaps TRBD1 (5 bases). Germline CDR1 is ENHRY and CDR2 is SYGVKD. Between the trimmed V and J ends, which lost 8 bases and 3 bases, there was a span of 13 bases. The CDR3 contains 13 residues. The CDR3 bases are TGTGCCATCGGAGACGGGGGGTACACTGAAGCTTTCTTT. Its translation: CAIGDGGYTEAFF.

The chain is built from TRBV6-5 and TRBJ1-2; D gene uncertain. This CDR3 is 15 amino acids long. The germline gives CDR1 MNHEY, CDR2 SVGAGI. Trimming pared 0 bases from V and 4 bases from J, leaving 12 bases between. The CDR3 protein is CASSYSKSGLYGYTF. Here the CDR3 DNA reads TGTGCCAGCAGTTACTCGAAGAGTGGTCTCTATGGCTACACCTTC.

The J gene is TRBJ1-3, the V gene TRBV18; no clear D gene. The germline CDR1 and CDR2 sequences are KGHSH and LQKENI. This CDR3 is built from 16 residues. Trimming removed 2 bases from V and 6 bases from J, with 17 bases in between. The CDR3 DNA reads as TGTGCCAGCTCACCAGCTGACAAGTTTTTAGAAAACACCATATATTTT. This encodes CASSPADKFLENTIYF.

The chain has TRBV2 and TRBJ2-7; 8 bases match TRBD1. Germline V gene sequence: CDR1 SNHLY, CDR2 FYNNEI. The CDR3 length is 14 residues. The V gene end was trimmed by 5 bases and the J gene end by 0 bases; junction bases not matched to a gene: 3. DNA of the CDR3: TGTGCCAGCAGTACCGGGACAGGCTCCTACGAGCAGTACTTC. Translating gives CASSTGTGSYEQYF. The whole variable domain, remainder taken from reference TRBV2 and TRBJ2-7, is EPEVTQTPSHQVTQMGQEVILRCVPISNHLYFYWYRQILGQKVEFLVSFYNNEISEKSEIFDDQFSVERPDGSNFTLKIRSTKLEDSAMYFCASSTGTGSYEQYFGPGTRLTVT.

A single count supports this clone. The rearrangement links TRBV5-1 to TRBJ2-2, with D perhaps given as TRBD1 or TRBD2 (5 bases each). CDR1 and CDR2 from the germline V gene are SGHRS and YFSETQ. This CDR3 contains 16 residues. Trimming removed 4 bases at V and 3 bases at J, with 16 bases between. The CDR3 DNA sequence: TGCGCCAGCAGCGCCTCCGGGACGGACTACACCGGGGAGCTGTTTTTT. It translates to CASSASGTDYTGELFF.

The V call is TRBV2, the J call TRBJ2-5, with D maybe TRBD2 (6 bases). This CDR3 is 14 amino acids long. Trimming took 6 bases from V and 4 from J, leaving 15 bases between them. Germline lookup yields CDR1 SNHLY and CDR2 FYNNEI. The CDR3 sequence: CASSPPGGTETQYF. CDR3 coding DNA: TGTGCCAGCAGCCCCCCCGGGGGAACAGAGACCCAGTACTTC. The complete variable domain, with remaining parts taken from reference TRBV2 and TRBJ2-5, reads EPEVTQTPSHQVTQMGQEVILRCVPISNHLYFYWYRQILGQKVEFLVSFYNNEISEKSEIFDDQFSVERPDGSNFTLKIRSTKLEDSAMYFCASSPPGGTETQYFGPGTRLLVL.

A few counts support this clone. The chain employs TRBV2 and TRBJ1-2; D not resolved. V was shortened by 4 bases and J by 4 bases, with 10 bases between the two germline ends. The CDR3 is 13 amino acids. CDR1 is SNHLY, CDR2 FYNNEI, per germline. Here the CDR3 DNA reads TGTGCCAGCAGTGGTTCAGGTACCTATGGCTACACCTTC. Translating it yields CASSGSGTYGYTF.

The chain has TRBV5-1 and TRBJ1-2, with a tentative D call TRBD1 (5 bases). This CDR3 spans 13 amino acids. V was pared by 5 bases and J by 2 bases, with 10 bases between. Germline assignment: CDR1 SGHRS and CDR2 YFSETQ. The CDR3 here is CASSGEGNYGYTF. CDR3 nucleotides: TGCGCCAGCAGTGGTGAGGGGAACTATGGCTACACCTTC. The whole variable domain, remainder taken from reference TRBV5-1 and TRBJ1-2, is KAGVTQTPRYLIKTRGQQVTLSCSPISGHRSVSWYQQTPGQGLQFLFEYFSETQRNKGNFPGRFSGRQFSNSRSEMNVSTLELGDSALYLCASSGEGNYGYTFGSGTRLTVV.

This clone was seen once. This chain connects TRBV7-6 to TRBJ2-2; TRBD1 aligns across 10 bases. Germline-derived CDR1 and CDR2 are SGHVS and FNYEAQ. The ends lost 4 bases at V and 0 bases at J; junction bases unmatched: 2. CDR3 length: 16 residues. The CDR3 loop reads CASSSGQGANTGELFF. CDR3 sequence (DNA): TGTGCCAGCAGCTCCGGACAGGGGGCGAACACCGGGGAGCTGTTTTTT.

On this clone: One end of the junction varies from germline; a read error may be responsible. The rearrangement joins TRBV28 to TRBJ2-7; D is unresolved. The CDR3 is 14 amino acids. Germline CDR1 reads MDHEN; CDR2 reads SYDVKM. The CDR3 is CASRLSGSSYEQYF. CDR3 DNA: TGTGCCAGCAGGTTATCGGGCAGTTCCTACGAGCAGTACTTC.

A few counts support this clone. The chain combines TRBV7-8 with TRBJ2-7; TRBD1 is a possible D gene (5 bases). Germline V gives CDR1 SGHVS, CDR2 FQNEAQ. V dropped 2 bases and J dropped 0 bases, with 11 bases sitting between them. The CDR3 is 15 residues long. CDR3 DNA: TGTGCCAGCAGCTTAAGGTTTGACAGCTCCTACGAGCAGTACTTC. Residues: CASSLRFDSSYEQYF. Together with reference TRBV7-8 and TRBJ2-7, the CDR3 gives the full variable domain: GAGVSQSPRYKVAKRGQDVALRCDPISGHVSLFWYQQALGQGPEFLTYFQNEAQLDKSGLPSDRFFAERPEGSVSTLKIQRTQQEDSAVYLCASSLRFDSSYEQYFGPGTRLTVT.

The chain employs TRBV25-1 and TRBJ1-6; D perhaps matches TRBD1 (5 bases). Germline lookup yields CDR1 MGHDK and CDR2 SYGVNS. The CDR3 has 15 residues. V was pared by 8 bases and J by 10 bases, with 21 bases between. The CDR3 nucleotides read TGTGCCAGCTCCCGATCCTGGCCGGGGGAGTCACCCCTCCACTTT. This sequence encodes CASSRSWPGESPLHF.

The CDR3 DNA follows: TGTGCCAGCAGCTCCGCCCCTTCATTGGCCCAGTACTTC. Amino acids: CASSSAPSLAQYF. V gene TRBV7-9 combines with J gene TRBJ2-5; D remains unclear. Trimming removed 4 bases at V and 9 bases at J, with 15 bases between. Germline CDR1 reads SEHNR; CDR2 reads FQNEAQ (reference sequence). The CDR3 has 13 residues.

The J gene is TRBJ1-2, the V gene TRBV19; no definite D call. The germline V and J ends were trimmed by 4 bases and 2 bases, with 8 bases remaining between them. The CDR3 length is 13 residues. CDR1 is LNHDA, CDR2 SQIVND, per germline (reference sequence). The CDR3 reads CASSTMNNYGYTF. In DNA form, the CDR3 reads TGTGCCAGTAGTACCATGAACAACTATGGCTACACCTTC.

Only a few counts were recorded for this clone. CDR3 in amino acids: CASSLSGRDSTDTQYF. CDR3 bases: TGTGCCAGCAGCTTATCGGGGAGGGACAGCACAGATACGCAGTATTTT. The rearrangement joins TRBV5-5 to TRBJ2-3; 7 bases fit TRBD2. Per germline, CDR1 SGHKS and CDR2 YYEKEE (reference sequence). CDR3 length: 16 amino acids. V lost 2 bases and J lost 0; bases outside the gene matches: 6. The whole variable domain, filled in from reference TRBV5-5 and TRBJ2-3, reads DAGVTQSPTHLIKTRGQQVTLRCSPISGHKSVSWYQQVLGQGPQFIFQYYEKEERGRGNFPDRFSARQFPNYSSELNVNALLLGDSALYLCASSLSGRDSTDTQYFGPGTRLTVL.

The V and J genes are TRBV27 and TRBJ2-7; TRBD2 is a possible D gene (7 bases). In germline, CDR1 is MNHEY, CDR2 SMNVEV (reference sequence). The CDR3 spans 16 residues. V lost 4 bases and J 1 base, leaving 17 bases between the germline ends. Written as DNA, the CDR3 is TGTGCCAGCAGTTCCATTGGGGGGGGGCGATCCTACGAGCAGTACTTC. Amino acids: CASSSIGGGRSYEQYF.

The chain has TRBV12-1 and TRBJ2-3; the listed D gene, TRBD2, was not tested against the DNA. TRBV12-1 is described as a pseudogene. This CDR3 spans 18 amino acids. The CDR3 is CASSFPKTSGGAEDTQYF. The CDR3 DNA follows: TGTGCCAGCAGCTTCCCTAAGACTAGCGGGGGGGCCGAAGATACGCAGTATTTT.

The rearrangement uses TRBV28 and TRBJ2-5, with 7 bases that match TRBD1. The V gene end was trimmed by 4 bases and the J gene end by 4 bases; junction bases not matched to a gene: 6. Germline V lookup: CDR1 MDHEN, CDR2 SYDVKM. This CDR3 comprises 14 residues. CDR3 sequence: CASSSTGQGETQYF. The CDR3 DNA reads as TGTGCCAGCAGTTCGACAGGGCAAGGAGAGACCCAGTACTTC.

This chain connects TRBV5-1 to TRBJ2-7; 7 bases are a match to TRBD1. Trimming at V came to 4 bases and at J to 3 bases, leaving 10 bases not matched to a gene. This CDR3 contains 15 residues. Germline CDR1 and CDR2: SGHRS and YFSETQ. This CDR3 reads CASSQIPTGFYEQYF. Written as DNA, the CDR3 is TGCGCCAGCAGCCAAATTCCGACAGGGTTCTACGAGCAGTACTTC.

The chain employs TRBV6-6 and TRBJ2-7, with a weak D call TRBD2 (5 bases). This CDR3 comprises 12 residues. V was trimmed by 6 bases and J by 4 bases, leaving 10 bases between them. Germline V gene data show CDR1 as MNHNY and CDR2 as SVGAGI (reference sequence). CDR3 DNA sequence: TGTGCCAGCAGGGGAGACGATTACGAGCAGTACTTC. Residues: CASRGDDYEQYF.

This clone showed up just once. The V call is TRBV7-8, the J call TRBJ1-2; maybe TRBD1 (5 bases). The V end lost 5 bases, the J end lost 6 bases, and 28 bases lay between the germline ends. This CDR3 contains 18 residues. Per germline, CDR1 SGHVS and CDR2 FQNEAQ. The CDR3 DNA follows: TGTGCCAGCAGCGATCCTACGAGTCTGGGACCTGCCGTGGATGGCTACACCTTC. Translated, it gives CASSDPTSLGPAVDGYTF.

The J gene is TRBJ1-1, the V gene TRBV27, with no clear D. V was trimmed by 6 bases and J by 5 bases, leaving 16 bases between them. The germline CDR1 and CDR2 sequences are MNHEY and SMNVEV (reference sequence). The CDR3 sequence is 14 residues long. The CDR3 bases are TGTGCCAGCAGCATATTACCCGCCGGAACTGAAGCTTTCTTT. Its translation is CASSILPAGTEAFF.

This chain uses TRBV5-6 with TRBJ1-1; no definite D call. V dropped 2 bases and J dropped 5 bases, with 10 bases sitting between them. CDR1 and CDR2 from the germline V gene are SGHDT and YYEEEE. CDR3 length equals 13 residues. This CDR3 is CASSFMVVTEAFF. DNA of the CDR3: TGTGCCAGCAGCTTTATGGTCGTGACTGAAGCTTTCTTT.

The V and J genes are TRBV7-9 and TRBJ2-2, with D uncertain. V was shortened by 0 bases and J by 1 base, with 6 bases between the two germline ends. Germline V gene sequence: CDR1 SEHNR, CDR2 FQNEAQ (reference sequence). This CDR3 has 15 residues. The CDR3 sequence is CASSLANGNTGELFF. For the CDR3, the DNA is TGTGCCAGCAGCTTAGCGAACGGGAACACCGGGGAGCTGTTTTTT.